This T cell receptor (beta chain) was observed in a study of blood T cell repertoires in COVID-19. At the level of the study: PBMCs, B-cell-depleted T cells, or T cells provided the cDNA or gDNA that made up the material.

The table lists this clone with a few counts. The method was immunoSEQ multiplex PCR; TCRdb's version includes in-frame clones alone and lacks a portion of them. This sample has 240,000 or so clones, with approximately 83% found just once. V lost 4 bases and J lost 2, with 19 bases in between. Germline CDR1 is SGHRS and CDR2 is YFSETQ. This CDR3 spans 17 amino acids. V is TRBV5-1 and J is TRBJ1-3; D might be TRBD1 (5 bases). The receptor comes from a woman aged 80 or over with acute or convalescent COVID-19. Sequences were obtained from peripheral blood. CDR3 amino acids: CASSPGLSDVAGNTIYF. The CDR3 DNA is TGCGCCAGCAGCCCAGGGCTATCCGACGTGGCTGGAAACACCATATATTTT.